This T cell receptor beta chain appears in the sequencing data of a study of T cell responses to AZD1222 COVID-19 vaccine. This CDR3 is built from 18 residues. Germline V gene sequence: CDR1 MDHEN, CDR2 SYDVKM. The trim removed 4 bases at V and 3 bases at J, leaving 14 bases unmatched. This clone was seen once. The protocol was immunoSEQ multiplex PCR, while the TCRdb copy is restricted to in-frame clones and leaves out a portion. The table lists 95,000 to 110,000 clones, approximately 89% of them singletons. This chain links TRBV28 with TRBJ1-2; 10 positions match TRBD1. Sequencing used peripheral blood, obtained 28 days after the second dose of the MenACWY control vaccine. The origin of this receptor is an adult who received the MenACWY meningococcal vaccine as a control. This chain's CDR3 is CASSSIYRQGASHYGYTF. In DNA form, the CDR3 reads TGTGCCAGCAGTTCCATCTACCGACAGGGGGCATCCCACTATGGCTACACCTTC.